A selection of T cell receptor beta chains follows, all from one sample in a study of blood T cell repertoires in COVID-19. The data were produced by immunoSEQ multiplex PCR, yet TCRdb's version contains in-frame clones alone and is incomplete. The top ten hold roughly 17% of the sample, which has 150,000 to 200,000 clones, roughly 80% seen once. Sequencing was carried out using peripheral blood. These receptors originate from a man aged 60-69 years with active or convalescent COVID-19. The CDR3 runs from the conserved cysteine through the conserved F or W. Size tells how often a clone was seen (once, few, many) or the class of an expanded clone, and some rows leave it out.

clone_size,j_call,v_call,cdr3_length,cdr3_aa
NA,TRBJ1-2,TRBV7-3,13,CASSLIAGYGYTF
NA,TRBJ2-7,TRBV28,15,CASSLLAGGSYEQYF
NA,TRBJ2-2,TRBV19,15,CAAGGPGSGTGELFF
NA,TRBJ2-2,TRBV18,14,CASSPDRNTGELFF
NA,TRBJ1-2,TRBV7-3,13,CASSLIIGSGYTF
NA,TRBJ1-2,TRBV5-1,15,CASSWGQGAREGYTF
NA,TRBJ2-5,TRBV7-2,14,CASSPHQGQETQYF
NA,TRBJ2-7,TRBV19,13,CASSADRAYEQYF
NA,TRBJ1-1,TRBV5-1,13,CASSLREGLEAFF
NA,TRBJ2-7,TRBV28,13,CASSSQGGYEQYF
NA,TRBJ2-1,TRBV7-3,14,CASSLYRDNNEQFF
NA,TRBJ2-1,TRBV24-1,16,CATSDLDRAGSNEQFF
many,TRBJ2-7,TRBV29-1,11,CSVQGVYEQYF
once,TRBJ1-4,TRBV30,13,CAWGTGNNEKLFF
few,TRBJ1-1,TRBV29-1,13,CSVGQGARAEAFF
NA,TRBJ2-5,TRBV29-1,14,CSVATTSGREAQYF
NA,TRBJ2-5,TRBV7-7,16,CASSPRGLQGRETQYF
NA,TRBJ1-1,TRBV18,14,CASSPSKKNTEAFF
NA,TRBJ2-1,TRBV7-3,13,CASSPTGSDEQFF
few,TRBJ1-2,TRBV13,16,CASSSSAGSKGYGYTF
NA,TRBJ2-3,TRBV4-3,15,CASSQGRVITDTQYF
NA,TRBJ2-3,TRBV18,16,CASSPSTSASTDTQYF
NA,TRBJ1-3,TRBV3-1/TRBV3-2,13,CASDPGSGNTIYF
NA,TRBJ2-7,TRBV24-1,16,CATSDRRLAGEDEQYF
NA,TRBJ2-1,TRBV4-2,17,CASSQIASGRNYNEQFF
NA,TRBJ2-1,TRBV10-3,13,CAIRPGLATEQFF
NA,TRBJ1-2,TRBV29-1,15,CSVDAQGAANYGYTF
NA,TRBJ1-4,TRBV6-5,15,CASSYSWQGGEKLFF
few,TRBJ2-7,TRBV7-2,14,CASSLGGVGYEQYF
NA,TRBJ2-2,TRBV2,15,CASTMDRAKTGELFF
few,TRBJ2-1,TRBV29-1,14,CSVENNPGGNEQFF
once,TRBJ1-6,TRBV7-2,16,CASSIPGQGINSPLHF
NA,TRBJ2-1,TRBV11-2,12,CASSSNYNEQFF
NA,TRBJ2-3,TRBV18,14,CASSHGRSTDTQYF
NA,TRBJ1-1,TRBV19,13,CASSIDGQLEAFF